This T cell receptor beta chain was identified during a study of T-cell memory formation after mild COVID-19. CDR1 is SNHLY, CDR2 FYNNEI, per germline. The CDR3 consists of 15 residues. V was clipped by 6 bases and J by 3 bases; unmatched bases: 5. Whole-study results and caveats: That cross-reactive memory joined was suggested by some responding clones appearing in pre-infection memory.

TCRdb processed the 5' RACE reads anew with MiXCR; each CDR3 protein has one entry. The sample holds approximately 400,000 distinct CDR3 sequences; roughly 17% are singletons and the top ten take under 25%. The sample holds a few counts of this clonotype. Its target is unknown. The chain joins TRBV2 to TRBJ2-1; 10 bases fit TRBD2. The receptor was isolated from a man aged 18 to 29 who had mild COVID-19 (a few samples of this study predate the infection). Cell type and time point are not known. The specimen sequenced was PBMCs or a T cell subset sorted from them (not recorded which). The CDR3 region has the DNA TGTGCCAGCAGCGCGGGACTAGCGAACTACAATGAGCAGTTCTTC. Protein sequence: CASSAGLANYNEQFF.